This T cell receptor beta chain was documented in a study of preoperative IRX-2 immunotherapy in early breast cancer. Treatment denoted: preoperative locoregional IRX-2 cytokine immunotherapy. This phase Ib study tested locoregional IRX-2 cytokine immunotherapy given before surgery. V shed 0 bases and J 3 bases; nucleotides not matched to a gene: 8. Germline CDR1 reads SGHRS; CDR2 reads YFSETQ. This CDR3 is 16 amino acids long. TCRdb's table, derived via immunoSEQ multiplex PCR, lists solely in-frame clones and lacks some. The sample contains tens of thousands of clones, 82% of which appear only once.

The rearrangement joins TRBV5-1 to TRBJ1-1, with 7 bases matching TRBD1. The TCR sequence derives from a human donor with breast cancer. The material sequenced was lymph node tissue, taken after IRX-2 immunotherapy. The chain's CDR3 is CASSLASAGGDTEAFF. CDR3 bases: TGCGCCAGCAGCTTGGCCAGTGCAGGGGGGGACACTGAAGCTTTCTTT.